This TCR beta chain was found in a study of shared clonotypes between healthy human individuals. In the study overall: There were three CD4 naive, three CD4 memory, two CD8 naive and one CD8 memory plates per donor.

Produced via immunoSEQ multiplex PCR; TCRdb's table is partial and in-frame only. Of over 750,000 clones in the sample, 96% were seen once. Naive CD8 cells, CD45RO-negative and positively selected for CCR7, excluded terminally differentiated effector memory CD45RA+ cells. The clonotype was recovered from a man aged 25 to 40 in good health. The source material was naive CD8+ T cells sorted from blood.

The CDR3 bases are TGTGCCAGCAGCTTATTCGGCGGGAGCGAGCAGTACTTC. Its translation: CASSLFGGSEQYF. The chain is built from TRBV7-2 and TRBJ2-7; 7 bases are shared with TRBD2. The germline CDR1 and CDR2 sequences are SGHTA and FQGNSA. This CDR3 comprises 13 residues. The junction had 4 bases not matched to a gene; V was cut back by 2 bases and J by 6 bases.